This entry lists 15 T cell receptor beta chains sequenced from one sample in a study of esophageal squamous cell carcinoma under preoperative chemotherapy. TCRdb passed the PCR reads through MiXCR, listing each CDR3 protein once. The table records 34,000 or so distinct CDR3 sequences, around 50% of them present only once. Indicated time point: after preoperative PTX-NDP chemotherapy. The sample was gathered from a patient given preoperative chemotherapy. Receptor source: a human donor with esophageal squamous cell carcinoma. The donor label of this sample is uncertain.

The rearrangement links TRBV6-5 to TRBJ2-1; 9 positions match TRBD1. Trimming cost V 4 bases and J 7 bases; bases outside gene matches: 2. CDR1 is MNHEY, CDR2 SVGAGI, per germline. This CDR3 comprises 13 residues. CDR3 DNA: TGTGCCAGCAGTTGGACAGGGGAGAATGAGCAGTTCTTC. Its translation is CASSWTGENEQFF.

The V and J genes are TRBV7-2 and TRBJ2-1; maybe TRBD2 (6 bases). This CDR3 has 12 amino acids. Germline CDR1 and CDR2: SGHTA and FQGNSA. Deletions cut 5 bases from V and 8 bases from J, with 10 bases between. CDR3 protein: CASSPSGYEQFF. In nucleotides, the CDR3 is TGTGCCAGCAGCCCCAGCGGGTATGAGCAGTTCTTC.

In this sample, this clonotype turned up once. A read error may produce the germline difference seen at one junction end. This chain joins TRBV10-3 and TRBJ2-5; the match to TRBD1 covers 7 bases. CDR3 length: 11 amino acids. Germline V gene lookup returns CDR1 ENHRY and CDR2 SYGVKD. CDR3 loop: CATEGAETWHF. In nucleotides, the CDR3 is TGTGCCACAGAGGGGGCAGAGACCTGGCACTTC.

The rearrangement links TRBV5-1 to TRBJ2-6; 8 nucleotides match TRBD1. Germline V gene lookup returns CDR1 SGHRS and CDR2 YFSETQ. There are 15 residues in the CDR3. The V and J ends lost 4 bases and 3 bases, in that order; junction bases with no gene match: 3. The CDR3 here is CASSMDRVGANVLTF. As DNA, the CDR3 is TGCGCCAGCAGCATGGACAGGGTTGGGGCCAACGTCCTGACTTTC.

CDR3 bases: TGTGCCAGCAGCGATAGAACTAGCGGGGGGACGAGCACAGAGAAGCTGTTTTTT. It codes for CASSDRTSGGTSTEKLFF. This chain joins TRBV7-6 and TRBJ2-2, with 12 bases identical to TRBD2. The CDR3 contains 18 residues. CDR1 and CDR2 from the germline V gene are SGHVS and FNYEAQ. The V gene end was trimmed by 5 bases and the J gene end by 12 bases; junction bases not matched to a gene: 19. Together with reference TRBV7-6 and TRBJ2-2, the CDR3 gives the full variable domain: GAGVSQSPRYKVTKRGQDVALRCDPISGHVSLYWYRQALGQGPEFLTYFNYEAQQDKSGLPNDRFSAERPEGSISTLTIQRTEQRDSAMYRCASSDRTSGGTSTEKLFFGEGSRLTVL.

CDR3 DNA: TGTGCCAGCAGCTTAGGAGTCAGAACCTACGAGCAGTACTTC. This sequence encodes CASSLGVRTYEQYF. The chain links TRBV7-6 to TRBJ2-5; D unresolved. The assigned J gene may be wrong: the sequence end matches TRBJ2-7 better. This CDR3 contains 14 residues. Germline V gives CDR1 SGHVS, CDR2 FNYEAQ.

Details on this clonotype: One end of the junction fails to match germline, which may point to a read error. The chain carries TRBV12-3 or TRBV12-4 and TRBJ2-3; the D gene could be TRBD1 or TRBD2 (5 bases each). The CDR3 runs 13 residues. CDR3 protein: CARQAQSTGTLYF. CDR3 bases: TGTGCCCGCCAGGCTCAAAGCACCGGGACGCTGTATTTT.

At least ten counts were recorded for this clonotype. The chain uses TRBV11-3 and TRBJ2-1; TRBD2 matches at 15 bases. V trimming: 5 bases; J trimming: 6 bases; junction bases outside the gene matches: 2. CDR1 is SGHNT and CDR2 is YENEEA in the germline V gene. This CDR3 spans 15 amino acids. The CDR3 DNA follows: TGTGCCAGCAGCCCGGGACTAGCGGGGGGCAATGAGCAGTTCTTC. Its translation is CASSPGLAGGNEQFF. The full variable domain, completed using reference TRBV11-3 and TRBJ2-1, is EAGVVQSPRYKIIEKKQPVAFWCNPISGHNTLYWYLQNLGQGPELLIRYENEEAVDDSQLPKDRFSAERLKGVDSTLKIQPAELGDSAVYLCASSPGLAGGNEQFFGPGTRLTVL.

CDR3 sequence reads: CASSLLPNSPLHF. The DNA of the CDR3 is TGTGCCAGCAGCTTATTGCCCAATTCACCCCTCCACTTT. The rearrangement joins TRBV11-3 to TRBJ1-6; D is unclear. Trimming took 2 bases from V and 7 from J, leaving 6 bases between them. In germline, CDR1 is SGHNT, CDR2 YENEEA. The CDR3 runs 13 residues.

Notes on this clonotype: Sequence at one end of the junction differs from germline and may be a read error. The chain is built from TRBV6-1 and TRBJ2-4, with 7 bases identical to TRBD2. The V gene's germline CDR1 is MNHNS and CDR2 SASEGT. There are 14 residues in the CDR3. CDR3: CASSGGGDKNIQYF. Here the CDR3 DNA reads TGTGCGAGCAGTGGGGGGGGAGACAAAAACATTCAGTACTTC.

This chain links TRBV12-3 or TRBV12-4 with TRBJ2-1; D may be TRBD1 (5 bases). Trimming removed 2 bases from V and 10 bases from J, with 15 bases in between. There are 14 residues in the CDR3. The CDR3 DNA follows: TGTGCCAGCAGTTTAAGGACACCTCCGTACGAGCAGTTCTTC. Its protein is CASSLRTPPYEQFF.

The V gene is TRBV6-1, the J gene TRBJ2-5; 10 positions match TRBD2. J was trimmed by 11 bases and V by 3 bases; bases with no gene match: 12. The CDR3 covers 15 residues. Germline V lookup: CDR1 MNHNS, CDR2 SASEGT. The CDR3 DNA reads TGTGCCAGCAGTGAGGGACTAGCGATTCTTCCGGAGCAGTACTTC. The encoded protein is CASSEGLAILPEQYF.

About this clonotype: Mismatch with germline at one junction end may stem from a read error. This rearrangement joins TRBV7-8 to TRBJ2-2; D might be TRBD1 or TRBD2, each matching 5 bases. Germline V gene sequence: CDR1 SGHVS, CDR2 FQNEAQ. The CDR3 contains 15 residues. The CDR3: CASSYWTGAVGELFF. The CDR3 DNA reads as TGTGCCAGCAGCTATTGGACTGGGGCAGTCGGGGAGCTGTTTTTC.

In its sample, this clonotype was seen many times. The gene calls are TRBV7-3 and TRBJ2-7, with 9 bases that match TRBD1. The V segment lost 2 bases and the J segment 5 bases; nucleotides outside the gene matches: 1. The CDR3 has 13 residues. Germline V gene lookup returns CDR1 SGHTA and CDR2 FQGTGA. In DNA form, the CDR3 reads TGTGCCAGCAGCTTAGACAGGGGGGACGAGCAGTACTTC. Its protein is CASSLDRGDEQYF.

This clonotype has a handful of counts. The chain combines TRBV6-2 or TRBV6-3 with TRBJ1-1; D ambiguous. The CDR3 runs to 13 residues. Germline-derived CDR1 and CDR2 are MNHEY and SVGEGT. Trimming took 2 bases from V and 4 from J, leaving 8 bases between them. The CDR3 region is CASSYGVGTEAFF. For the CDR3, the DNA is TGTGCCAGCAGTTACGGCGTGGGCACTGAAGCTTTCTTT.